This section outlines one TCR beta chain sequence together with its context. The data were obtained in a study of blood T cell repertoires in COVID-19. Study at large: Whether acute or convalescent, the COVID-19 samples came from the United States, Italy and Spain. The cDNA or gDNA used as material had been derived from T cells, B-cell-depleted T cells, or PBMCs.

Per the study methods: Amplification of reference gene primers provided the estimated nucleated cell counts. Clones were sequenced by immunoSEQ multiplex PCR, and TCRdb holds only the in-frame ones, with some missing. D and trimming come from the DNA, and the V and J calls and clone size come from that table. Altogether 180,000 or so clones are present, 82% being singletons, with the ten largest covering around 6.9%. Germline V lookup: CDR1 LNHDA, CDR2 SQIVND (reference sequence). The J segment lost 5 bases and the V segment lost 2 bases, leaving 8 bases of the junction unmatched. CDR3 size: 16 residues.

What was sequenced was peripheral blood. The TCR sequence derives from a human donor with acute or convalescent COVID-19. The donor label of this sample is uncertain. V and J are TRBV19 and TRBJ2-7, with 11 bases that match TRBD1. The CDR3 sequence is CASSIFLGQGGNEQYF. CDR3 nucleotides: TGTGCCAGTAGTATATTTCTGGGACAGGGGGGCAACGAGCAGTACTTC.